This T cell receptor (beta chain) appears in the sequencing data of a study of memory CD4+ T cells and cytomegalovirus serostatus. For the study at large: Donors were healthy Belgian adults, under 10 CMV seropositive and approximately 25 seronegative. Study findings and constraints: 67 of 164 known CMV-associated TCRbeta sequences appeared in CD4+ memory.

Points on this clone: What it binds is unknown.

Assay used: immunoSEQ multiplex PCR; TCRdb lists only in-frame clones, some missing. The table shows some 53,000 clones, with approximately 78% occurring only once. The V segment lost 0 bases and the J segment 0 bases; nucleotides outside the gene matches: 9. This CDR3 contains 19 residues. The V gene's germline CDR1 is MNHNS and CDR2 SASEGT. The sort gate was single viable CD3+CD4+CD8-CD45RO+ cells for memory CD4+ T cells. Donors' CMV status reflects serum IgG against pp150, pp28, p38, p52. The material sequenced was memory CD4+ T cells from blood. This chain joins TRBV6-1 and TRBJ2-1, with TRBD2 matching 9 bases. The receptor was isolated from an adult in good health and CMV-seronegative. CDR3 in amino acids: CASSEALGAGGGSYNEQFF. For the CDR3, the DNA is TGTGCCAGCAGTGAAGCCCTGGGAGCGGGGGGTGGCTCCTACAATGAGCAGTTCTTC.